One sample yielded the 15 T cell receptor beta chains listed below, sequenced in a study of breast tumors, draining lymph nodes, adjacent tissues. Via MiXCR, TCRdb re-called the multiplex PCR reads, giving one row per CDR3 protein. This sample yields about 94,000 distinct CDR3 sequences, of which over 25% are seen a single time; over 7.5% belongs to the top ten. Samples came from axillary lymph nodes draining the breast cancer. Material: axillary lymph node tissue. The receptors were gathered from a female donor with breast cancer. Some clones in this sample may be carry-over from other donors' samples.

The V and J genes are TRBV7-9 and TRBJ2-5; TRBD1 might be the D (6 bases). Germline CDR1 and CDR2: SEHNR and FQNEAQ (reference sequence). Trimming stripped 1 base from V and 13 bases from J, with 22 bases between. This CDR3 has 15 amino acids. DNA for the CDR3: TGTGCCAGCAGCTTAGATTCAGGGGTGGGAGAGAGCCGGTACTTC. Translation gives CASSLDSGVGESRYF.

This clonotype was observed at least ten times. The rearrangement joins TRBV30 to TRBJ1-3; 7 nucleotides line up with TRBD1. The CDR3 has 13 residues. Trimming took 3 bases from V and 2 from J; bases not matched to a gene: 1. Looked up from germline, CDR1 is GTSNPN and CDR2 is SVGIG (reference sequence). CDR3 sequence reads: CAWSTGAGNTIYF. Here the CDR3 DNA reads TGTGCCTGGAGCACAGGGGCTGGAAACACCATATATTTT.

This clonotype was counted many times. This sequence joins TRBV6-6 and TRBJ1-5; no reliable D call. The ends were cut back, 5 bases at V and 1 base at J, with 12 bases in the middle. Germline CDR1 reads MNHNY; CDR2 reads SVGAGI (reference sequence). CDR3 length equals 15 residues. CDR3 nucleotides: TGTGCCAGCAGTCACCCGGGTCCCAGCAATCAGCCCCAGCATTTT. This encodes CASSHPGPSNQPQHF.

This chain links TRBV20-1 with TRBJ2-1, with 8 bases aligning to TRBD2. The V and J ends lost 1 base and 5 bases, in that order; junction bases with no gene match: 13. Germline V lookup: CDR1 DFQATT, CDR2 SNEGSKA (reference sequence). The length of the CDR3 is 17 residues. The CDR3 reads CSARGQGLAGPNNEQFF. The CDR3 region has the DNA TGCAGTGCTAGAGGTCAAGGGCTAGCGGGCCCTAACAATGAGCAGTTCTTC.

This clonotype came up many times. The CDR3 reads CASSIGGVETQYF. For the CDR3, the DNA is TGTGCCAGTAGTATAGGGGGCGTAGAGACCCAGTACTTC. The gene calls are TRBV19 and TRBJ2-5; possible D gene TRBD1, 5 bases. This CDR3 region has 13 residues. The V gene's germline CDR1 is LNHDA and CDR2 SQIVND (reference sequence). The ends were cut back, 1 base at V and 4 bases at J, with 7 bases in the middle.

This clonotype has a count of ten or more. V and J are TRBV3-2 and TRBJ2-7. TRBV3-2 is deemed a pseudogene. The CDR3 spans 13 residues. The CDR3 DNA follows: TGTGCCAGCAGCCAAGATGGGGCCTACGAGCAGTACTTC. Amino acid sequence: CASSQDGAYEQYF.

At least ten counts were recorded for this clonotype. This chain connects TRBV11-2 to TRBJ2-3; D ambiguous. CDR1 and CDR2 from the germline V gene are SGHAT and FQNNGV. V was trimmed by 3 bases and J by 3 bases, leaving 16 bases between them. This CDR3 contains 16 residues. The CDR3 DNA sequence: TGTGCCAGCAGCTTGTCTGTAGGGTTGGGGACAGATACGCAGTATTTT. Encoded protein: CASSLSVGLGTDTQYF.

The V gene is TRBV19, the J gene TRBJ1-2; D perhaps matches TRBD1 (6 bases). Trimming pared 5 bases from V and 7 bases from J, leaving 14 bases between. The CDR3 consists of 13 residues. CDR1 LNHDA and CDR2 SQIVND come from the germline V gene (reference sequence). The CDR3 DNA is TGTGCCAGTAGTCCCCGGGGGGCCACTGGCTACACCTTC. As protein: CASSPRGATGYTF. The complete variable domain, with remaining parts taken from reference TRBV19 and TRBJ1-2, reads DGGITQSPKYLFRKEGQNVTLSCEQNLNHDAMYWYRQDPGQGLRLIYYSQIVNDFQKGDIAEGYSVSREKKESFPLTVTSAQKNPTAFYLCASSPRGATGYTFGSGTRLTVV.

This clonotype has ten or more counts. This chain joins TRBV6-1 and TRBJ2-3; no firm D call. The CDR3 runs to 13 residues. Germline CDR1 is MNHNS and CDR2 is SASEGT. The ends were cut back, 3 bases at V and 2 bases at J, with 6 bases in the middle. As DNA, the CDR3 is TGTGCCAGCAGTGAGGACGACACAGATACGCAGTATTTT. This sequence encodes CASSEDDTDTQYF.

This clonotype occurred many times. This sequence joins TRBV9 and TRBJ2-5; D is undetermined. In germline, CDR1 is SGDLS, CDR2 YYNGEE. V lost 0 bases to trimming and J lost 1 base, with 10 bases between them. The CDR3 is 15 residues long. CDR3: CASSVAAASQETQYF. In nucleotides, the CDR3 is TGTGCCAGCAGCGTAGCTGCGGCCAGCCAAGAGACCCAGTACTTC.

The genes are TRBV20-1 and TRBJ2-1; 11 nucleotides align to TRBD2. This CDR3 is built from 13 residues. Germline loops: CDR1 DFQATT, CDR2 SNEGSKA (reference sequence). With V trimmed by 5 bases and J by 9 bases, 6 bases remained unmatched. The CDR3 DNA follows: TGCAGTGCTGGTAGCGGGAGGGCAAGTGAGCAGTTCTTC. Translation: CSAGSGRASEQFF.

This clonotype occurred many times. The chain carries TRBV6-4 and TRBJ1-2, with 11 nucleotides matching TRBD1. This CDR3 is 12 amino acids long. Germline CDR1 reads MRHNA; CDR2 reads SNTAGT. V gave up 9 bases and J gave up 5 bases; unmatched junction bases: 2. The CDR3: CARGQGEYGYTF. In nucleotides, the CDR3 is TGTGCCAGGGGACAGGGGGAGTATGGCTACACCTTC.

This clonotype was seen many times. The V gene is TRBV7-8, the J gene TRBJ1-5; D is possibly TRBD1 (5 bases). With 1 base removed from V and 1 base from J, the gap between germline ends came to 8 bases. The CDR3 is 15 amino acids. Germline-derived CDR1 and CDR2 are SGHVS and FQNEAQ. The CDR3 DNA reads as TGTGCCAGCAGCTTAGAGGGGAAGAGCAATCAGCCCCAGCATTTT. As protein: CASSLEGKSNQPQHF.

This clonotype was picked up a small number of times. V usage is TRBV25-1 and J usage is TRBJ1-1; D not resolved. This CDR3 spans 12 amino acids. V shed 3 bases and J shed 11 bases, with 13 bases lying between them. Germline loops: CDR1 MGHDK, CDR2 SYGVNS. Here the CDR3 DNA reads TGTGCCAGCAGTGAGGGCCTAGGCTGGGCTTTCTTT. Translating gives CASSEGLGWAFF.

This clonotype occurred many times. V gene TRBV11-2 combines with J gene TRBJ2-2; no clear D. V was shortened by 1 base and J by 5 bases, with 8 bases between the two germline ends. The CDR3 length is 14 residues. Per germline, CDR1 SGHAT and CDR2 FQNNGV. In nucleotides, the CDR3 is TGTGCCAGCAGCTTAGTTGACGGTACCGGGGAGCTGTTTTTT. It specifies CASSLVDGTGELFF.